This note documents a single T cell receptor beta chain sequence. Its antigen is as yet unknown. Being one base from a much bigger clone, this may be a read error. Other DNA sequences in the same sample also yield this CDR3. The investigators split CD4+ cells into a CD45RA+ naive subset and a CD45RA-negative memory subset. The data were taken from a study of shared clonotypes between healthy human individuals. Study overall: Used for every donor were three CD4 naive, three CD4 memory, two CD8 naive and one CD8 memory plate. Findings of the study overall: Expectations were that clonotype sharing among donors would be affected by sequencing depth. Clonotypes that were shared across four donors made up approximately 5% of naive CD4 clonotypes.

The V gene's germline CDR1 is KGHSH and CDR2 LQKENI. Losses at the gene ends were 4 bases for V and 1 base for J; bases not matched to a gene: 0. The CDR3 has 14 amino acids. The data were produced by immunoSEQ multiplex PCR, yet TCRdb's version contains in-frame clones alone and is incomplete. The sample consists of millions of clones, about 95% of them appearing once. The chain joins TRBV18 to TRBJ1-1, with TRBD1 matching over 10 bases. The receptor was isolated from a man younger than 35 in good health. The source material was naive CD4+ T cells sorted from blood. Documented subset: CD45RA+ positively selected. The CDR3, as DNA: TGTGCCAGCTCACGGGACAGGGGGAACACTGAAGCTTTCTTT. Its protein is CASSRDRGNTEAFF.